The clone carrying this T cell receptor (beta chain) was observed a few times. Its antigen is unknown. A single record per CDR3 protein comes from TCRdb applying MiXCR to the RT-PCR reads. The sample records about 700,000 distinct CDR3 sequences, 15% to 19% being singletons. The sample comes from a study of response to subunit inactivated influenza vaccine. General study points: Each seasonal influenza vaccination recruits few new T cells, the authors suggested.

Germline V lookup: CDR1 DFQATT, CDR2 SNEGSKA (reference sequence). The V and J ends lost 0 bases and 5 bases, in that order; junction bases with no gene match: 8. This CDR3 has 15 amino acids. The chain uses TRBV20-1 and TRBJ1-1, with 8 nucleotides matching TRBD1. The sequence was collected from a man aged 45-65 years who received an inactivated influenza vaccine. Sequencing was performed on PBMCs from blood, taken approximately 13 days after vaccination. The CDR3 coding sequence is TGCAGTGCTAGAGAAGGACAGGGTTGGGGAACTGAAGCTTTCTTT. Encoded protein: CSAREGQGWGTEAFF.